The clone carrying this T cell receptor (beta chain) has only one observation. Its specificity is unknown. This sample is drawn from a study of T cell responses to AZD1222 COVID-19 vaccine. Researchers grouped second doses given at about 4 or about 12 weeks into one pool. After removal of 8 bases from V and 6 bases from J, the junction contained 7 bases not matched to a gene. Germline V gene data show CDR1 as LNHDA and CDR2 as SQIVND (reference sequence). The CDR3 sequence is 14 residues long. Overall study findings and caveats: Donors were largely white British and mainly female; clonal diversity was possibly underestimated. The study reported that nearly half of spike-specific TCRs target unmutated variant regions.

TCRdb keeps only in-frame clones here, not all; method: immunoSEQ multiplex PCR. Seen here are some 130,000 clones, approximately 91% observed once, and the top ten hold approximately 1.1%. The sample here was peripheral blood, taken 28 days after the second AZD1222 dose. The rearrangement links TRBV19 to TRBJ1-6, with 7 bases lining up with TRBD1. The TCR was taken from an adult who received the AZD1222 COVID-19 vaccine. The CDR3 DNA reads as TGTGCCAGTCGTACGACAGGGTTTAATTCACCCCTCCACTTT. As protein: CASRTTGFNSPLHF.